A selection of T cell receptor beta chains follows, all from one sample in a study of patients and donors after allogeneic stem cell transplantation. One entry per CDR3 protein, called by TCRdb with MiXCR from the RT-PCR reads. The top ten clones hold 52% of a sample with about 7,600 distinct CDR3 sequences, around 10% of them seen once. Material for sequencing was blood, either unsorted or a sorted T cell fraction (not recorded which). The receptors were gathered from a human donor who was either an allogeneic HSCT recipient or a stem cell or donor lymphocyte infusion donor (not recorded which). It is not recorded whose cells these are; they may come from a transplant donor. CDR3s include the opening cysteine and the closing phenylalanine or tryptophan. Fields, in order: V gene, J gene, clone size, D gene, CDR3 protein, CDR3 DNA. The D gene is left open where the match is weak. Expanded clones get a size class; other rows say once, few or many, or leave the size out.

TRBV5-6,TRBJ2-1,.,.,CASSGEGTFYNEQFF,TGTGCCAGCAGCGGAGAGGGGACCTTTTACAATGAGCAGTTCTTC
TRBV5-1,TRBJ1-2,.,TRBD1,CASSLIRTGDAANYGYTF,TGCGCCAGCAGCTTAATAAGGACAGGGGATGCAGCTAACTATGGCTACACCTTC
TRBV12-3/TRBV12-4,TRBJ1-2,few,TRBD1,CASSVRQGPYGYTF,TGTGCCAGCAGCGTCCGACAGGGTCCTTATGGCTACACCTTC
TRBV2,TRBJ1-5,many,.,CASSNRVSGNQPQHF,TGTGCCAGCAGTAACAGGGTTTCGGGCAATCAGCCCCAGCATTTT
TRBV7-8,TRBJ1-1,many,.,CASSPSGGVNTEAFF,TGTGCCAGCAGCCCGAGCGGAGGGGTGAACACTGAAGCTTTCTTT
TRBV24-1,TRBJ2-2,few,TRBD2,CATSGGAVGELFF,TGTGCCACCAGCGGGGGGGCCGTCGGGGAGCTGTTTTTT
TRBV2,TRBJ1-5,.,TRBD1,CASTGTGSRQPQHF,TGTGCCAGCACCGGGACAGGGTCCCGGCAGCCCCAGCATTTT
TRBV5-6,TRBJ2-2,few,.,CASSLVVGELFF,TGTGCCAGCAGCTTGGTAGTCGGGGAGCTGTTTTTT
TRBV25-1,TRBJ2-1,hyperexpanded,.,CASSESGLDEQFF,TGTGCCAGCAGTGAATCAGGGCTTGATGAGCAGTTCTTC
TRBV3-1,TRBJ2-5,many,TRBD2,CASSQGAGDIKETQYF,TGTGCCAGCAGCCAAGGAGCGGGGGACATAAAAGAGACCCAGTACTTC
TRBV20-1,TRBJ1-1,few,.,CSASQLDEAFF,TGCAGTGCTAGTCAACTCGATGAAGCTTTCTTT
TRBV7-7,TRBJ1-5,.,.,CAPFGASNQPQHF,TGTGCCCCCTTTGGGGCGAGCAATCAGCCCCAGCATTTT
TRBV11-2,TRBJ2-5,.,.,CASSLGQRQETQYF,TGTGCCAGCAGCTTAGGACAGCGACAAGAGACCCAGTACTTC
TRBV10-3,TRBJ1-1,many,.,CAISEGLMNTEAFF,TGTGCCATCAGTGAAGGACTTATGAACACTGAAGCTTTCTTT
TRBV5-1,TRBJ2-1,.,TRBD1,CASSPGQGNSYNEQFF,TGCGCCAGCAGCCCCGGACAGGGAAACTCCTACAATGAGCAGTTCTTC
TRBV6-2/TRBV6-3,TRBJ1-2,few,TRBD1,CASSRLTGSNYGYTF,TGTGCCAGCTCCCGGCTGACAGGGAGTAACTATGGCTACACCTTC
TRBV5-1,TRBJ2-1,few,.,CASSFDYSYNEQFF,TGCGCCAGCAGCTTCGATTACAGCTACAATGAGCAGTTCTTC
TRBV4-1,TRBJ2-1,few,.,CASSRSEGGPYNEQFF,TGCGCCAGCAGCCGTAGTGAGGGGGGGCCCTACAATGAGCAGTTCTTC
TRBV5-1,TRBJ2-2,few,.,CASSPGGSTGELFF,TGCGCCAGCAGCCCCGGCGGGTCCACCGGGGAGCTGTTTTTT
TRBV10-3,TRBJ2-5,.,TRBD1,CAIAGTAQETQYF,TGTGCCATCGCCGGGACAGCACAAGAGACCCAGTACTTC
TRBV6-2/TRBV6-3,TRBJ1-1,.,TRBD1,CASSGQGATEAFF,TGTGCCAGCAGCGGACAGGGCGCCACTGAAGCTTTCTTT
TRBV4-1,TRBJ1-5,many,TRBD1,CASSQAPGTGYNQPQHF,TGCGCCAGCAGCCAAGCTCCCGGGACAGGGTACAATCAGCCCCAGCATTTT
TRBV5-1,TRBJ2-3,few,TRBD2,CASTPGGTDTQYF,TGCGCCAGCACCCCGGGGGGAACGGATACGCAGTATTTT
TRBV7-9,TRBJ1-5,few,TRBD1,CASSQVGQPNQPQHF,TGTGCCAGCAGCCAGGTGGGACAGCCCAATCAGCCCCAGCATTTT
TRBV7-9,TRBJ2-7,once,.,CASSSYGGYEQYF,TGTGCCAGCAGCTCCTATGGGGGGTACGAGCAGTACTTC
TRBV20-1,TRBJ2-5,few,.,CSASAPETQYF,TGCAGTGCCTCGGCTCCAGAGACCCAGTACTTC
TRBV20-1,TRBJ1-1,.,.,CSARDQVIGEAFF,TGCAGTGCTAGAGATCAGGTAATAGGGGAAGCTTTCTTT
TRBV24-1,TRBJ2-1,.,.,CATSDGQGRGKQFF,TGTGCCACCAGTGATGGCCAGGGAAGAGGTAAGCAGTTCTTC
TRBV5-1,TRBJ2-5,few,.,CASSLAGLRTDDQETQYF,TGCGCCAGCAGCTTGGCCGGGTTAAGGACAGATGACCAAGAGACCCAGTACTTC
TRBV7-9,TRBJ2-3,few,TRBD2,CASSLGSAGTMTDTQYF,TGTGCCAGCAGCTTAGGTTCAGCGGGGACTATGACGGATACGCAGTATTTT
TRBV5-6,TRBJ2-1,few,.,CASSLVGGSEQFF,TGTGCCAGCAGCTTGGTAGGGGGGTCAGAGCAGTTCTTC
TRBV10-3,TRBJ2-7,few,.,CAISESTPPEQYF,TGTGCCATCAGTGAGTCGACTCCCCCCGAGCAGTACTTC
TRBV5-1,TRBJ1-2,.,.,CASSLAGTGPYTF,TGCGCCAGCAGCTTGGCGGGGACTGGGCCCTACACCTTC
TRBV27,TRBJ1-6,.,TRBD1,CASSLTRTGDTPLHF,TGTGCCAGCAGTTTAACCAGGACAGGGGACACACCCCTCCACTTT
TRBV20-1,TRBJ2-7,few,TRBD1,CSATPRTGSPYEQYF,TGCAGTGCGACCCCCCGGACAGGTTCCCCCTACGAGCAGTACTTC
TRBV5-1,TRBJ2-3,many,.,CASSFRGRRDTDTQYF,TGCGCCAGCAGCTTTCGGGGCAGGAGGGACACAGATACGCAGTATTTT
TRBV7-8,TRBJ2-3,few,.,CASSLSGEGSDTQYF,TGTGCCAGCAGCTTGTCGGGGGAAGGGTCAGATACGCAGTATTTT
TRBV4-3,TRBJ2-1,large,.,CASSQETGGTEQFF,TGCGCCAGCAGCCAAGAAACAGGAGGGACTGAGCAGTTCTTC
TRBV7-2,TRBJ1-2,many,.,CASSPRPLQPYGYTF,TGTGCCAGCAGCCCGCGGCCCCTCCAACCCTATGGCTACACCTTC
TRBV6-5,TRBJ1-3,many,.,CASSDQEKNTIYF,TGTGCCAGCAGTGATCAGGAGAAAAACACCATATATTTT
TRBV18,TRBJ1-5,few,.,CASSAGLEHQPQHF,TGTGCCAGCTCGGCCGGGTTGGAGCATCAGCCCCAGCATTTT
TRBV19,TRBJ1-2,.,.,CASSIVPATENYGYTF,TGTGCCAGTAGTATAGTACCCGCGACAGAGAACTATGGCTACACCTTC
TRBV10-3,TRBJ1-4,many,.,CAISESYRQNEKLFF,TGTGCCATCAGTGAGTCATATAGGCAAAATGAAAAACTGTTTTTT
TRBV20-1,TRBJ2-7,few,TRBD1,CSAPTGQGSYEQYF,TGCAGTGCTCCCACGGGACAGGGGTCCTACGAGCAGTACTTC
TRBV25-1,TRBJ1-2,many,TRBD1,CASSEWDRTYGYTF,TGTGCCAGCAGTGAGTGGGACAGGACTTATGGCTACACCTTC
TRBV19,TRBJ1-1,.,.,CASSWDGYTEAFF,TGTGCCAGTAGTTGGGACGGATACACTGAAGCTTTCTTT